A selection of T cell receptor beta chains follows, all from one sample in a study of shared clonotypes between healthy human individuals. Sequencing used immunoSEQ multiplex PCR; TCRdb keeps in-frame clones, though not all of them. This table holds about 1.4 million clones, approximately 96% found once. Sequenced input: naive CD4+ T cells sorted from blood. Every receptor here comes from a man aged 25-40 years in good health. Each CDR3 is given with its conserved first and last residue. A D gene is named only where the DNA matches it firmly. Expanded clones are given a class, and other clones once, few, many or no size at all.

clone size: -; J gene: TRBJ1-5; D gene: -; V gene: TRBV6-1; CDR3 DNA: TGTGCCAGCAGTGATTCCGAGGTGCTTTGGCCCGGCCAGCCCCAGCATTTT; CDR3 protein: CASSDSEVLWPGQPQHF
clone size: -; J gene: TRBJ2-3; D gene: -; V gene: TRBV9; CDR3 DNA: TGTGCCAGCAGCCCGACTCGGGTTAGCACAGATACGCAGTATTTT; CDR3 protein: CASSPTRVSTDTQYF
clone size: -; J gene: TRBJ2-3; D gene: -; V gene: TRBV11-2; CDR3 DNA: TGTGCCAGCAGCTTAGATCGCCGGGGGAGCACAGATACGCAGTATTTT; CDR3 protein: CASSLDRRGSTDTQYF
clone size: -; J gene: TRBJ2-7; D gene: TRBD1; V gene: TRBV5-4; CDR3 DNA: TGTGCCAGCAGCCAGTTGGGGGACAGCCCCTACGAGCAGTACTTC; CDR3 protein: CASSQLGDSPYEQYF
clone size: -; J gene: TRBJ2-2; D gene: TRBD2; V gene: TRBV6-6; CDR3 DNA: TGTGCCAGCAGAAGGACTAGCAGGTTGTACACCGGGGAGCTGTTTTTT; CDR3 protein: CASRRTSRLYTGELFF
clone size: -; J gene: TRBJ2-3; D gene: -; V gene: TRBV5-1; CDR3 DNA: TGCGCCAGCAGCTTATCAGATACGCAGTATTTT; CDR3 protein: CASSLSDTQYF
clone size: once; J gene: TRBJ1-1; D gene: TRBD1; V gene: TRBV6-6; CDR3 DNA: TGTGCCAGCAGCCCAAGGGCGACAGGGGGCCTGACTGAAGCTTTCTTT; CDR3 protein: CASSPRATGGLTEAFF
clone size: -; J gene: TRBJ2-7; D gene: TRBD1; V gene: TRBV6-5; CDR3 DNA: TGTGCCAGCAGGCCCGGACAGGGCCGTCCCTACGAGCAGTACTTC; CDR3 protein: CASRPGQGRPYEQYF
clone size: -; J gene: TRBJ2-3; D gene: -; V gene: TRBV5-1; CDR3 DNA: TGCGCCAGCAGGTTAGGGGCGGTATTTGATACGCAGTATTTT; CDR3 protein: CASRLGAVFDTQYF
clone size: -; J gene: TRBJ1-5; D gene: -; V gene: TRBV5-1; CDR3 DNA: TGCGCCAGCAGCCTCAACCGTGGTCAGCCCCAGCATTTT; CDR3 protein: CASSLNRGQPQHF
clone size: -; J gene: TRBJ2-7; D gene: TRBD2; V gene: TRBV9; CDR3 DNA: TGTGCCAGCAGCGTAGCTAGCGGGGACTACGAGCAGTACTTC; CDR3 protein: CASSVASGDYEQYF
clone size: -; J gene: TRBJ2-5; D gene: TRBD2; V gene: TRBV7-9; CDR3 DNA: TGTGCCAGCAGCCTGCCCGGGACTAGTCTGGTGACCCAGTACTTC; CDR3 protein: CASSLPGTSLVTQYF
clone size: -; J gene: TRBJ2-7; D gene: TRBD2; V gene: TRBV9; CDR3 DNA: TGTGCCAGCAGCTATGGTGGACTAGCTTCTCACGAGCAGTACTTC; CDR3 protein: CASSYGGLASHEQYF
clone size: -; J gene: TRBJ2-5; D gene: -; V gene: TRBV28; CDR3 DNA: TGTGCCAGCAGTTTTATCGGCCGTGGAAAAGAGACCCAGTACTTC; CDR3 protein: CASSFIGRGKETQYF
clone size: -; J gene: TRBJ2-7; D gene: TRBD2; V gene: TRBV5-1; CDR3 DNA: TGCGCCAGCGCCGGGACTAGCGGATCCTACGAGCAGTACTTC; CDR3 protein: CASAGTSGSYEQYF
clone size: -; J gene: TRBJ2-1; D gene: TRBD2; V gene: TRBV11-2; CDR3 DNA: TGTGCCAGCAGCTTAGGGGGACTAGTGAACAACAATGAGCAGTTCTTC; CDR3 protein: CASSLGGLVNNNEQFF
clone size: -; J gene: TRBJ2-3; D gene: -; V gene: TRBV6-5; CDR3 DNA: TGTGCCACCAGGAAAGTGGGCACAGATACGCAGTATTTT; CDR3 protein: CATRKVGTDTQYF
clone size: -; J gene: TRBJ2-5; D gene: TRBD1; V gene: TRBV18; CDR3 DNA: TGTGCCAGCTCACCGATTCCTAAGACAGGGGAAGAGACCCAGTACTTC; CDR3 protein: CASSPIPKTGEETQYF
clone size: -; J gene: TRBJ2-7; D gene: -; V gene: TRBV7-2; CDR3 DNA: TGTGCCAGCAGCTTGGGGGAAACCTACGAGCAGTACTTC; CDR3 protein: CASSLGETYEQYF
clone size: once; J gene: TRBJ1-5; D gene: TRBD1; V gene: TRBV6-1; CDR3 DNA: TGTGCCAGCAGTGATCTGGACAGGTGGCGGCAGCCCCAGCATTTT; CDR3 protein: CASSDLDRWRQPQHF
clone size: -; J gene: TRBJ2-3; D gene: -; V gene: TRBV5-1; CDR3 DNA: TGCGCCAGCAGCAATACAGCTACAGATACGCAGTATTTT; CDR3 protein: CASSNTATDTQYF
clone size: -; J gene: TRBJ2-1; D gene: -; V gene: TRBV11-3; CDR3 DNA: TGTGCCAGCAGCTTAGATCGGGGTGAGCAGTTCTTC; CDR3 protein: CASSLDRGEQFF
clone size: once; J gene: TRBJ2-2; D gene: TRBD2; V gene: TRBV29-1; CDR3 DNA: TGCAGCGTCACGGAGCGGGAGAGCTCCCCCGGGGAGCTGTTTTTT; CDR3 protein: CSVTERESSPGELFF
clone size: -; J gene: TRBJ1-5; D gene: -; V gene: TRBV7-2; CDR3 DNA: TGTGCCAGCACCCTGGGAGGCAGGTCGTATTTT; CDR3 protein: CASTLGGRSYF
clone size: once; J gene: TRBJ1-5; D gene: -; V gene: TRBV6-5; CDR3 DNA: TGTGCCAGCACCCCCGGGGGCAATCAGCCCCAGCATTTT; CDR3 protein: CASTPGGNQPQHF
clone size: -; J gene: TRBJ2-3; D gene: TRBD2; V gene: TRBV7-2; CDR3 DNA: TGTGCCAGCAGGACTACTAGCGTATCTAGCACAGATACGCAGTATTTT; CDR3 protein: CASRTTSVSSTDTQYF
clone size: -; J gene: TRBJ1-5; D gene: -; V gene: TRBV15; CDR3 DNA: TGTGCCACCAGCAGAGATTATATAGGGGCCATAAATCAGCCCCAGCATTTT; CDR3 protein: CATSRDYIGAINQPQHF
clone size: -; J gene: TRBJ1-1; D gene: TRBD1; V gene: TRBV18; CDR3 DNA: TGTGCCAGCTCACCCCCTCGACAGGGGGACACTGAAGCTTTCTTT; CDR3 protein: CASSPPRQGDTEAFF